These T cell receptor beta chains were read from a single sample in a study of OX40 agonist ivuxolimab in advanced cancers. The assay was immunoSEQ multiplex PCR, and TCRdb's table has in-frame clones only and misses some. The table includes nearly 85,000 clones, around four fifths detected once. The sample in question was CD4+ or CD8+ T cells sorted from blood, obtained in a trial of the OX40 agonist ivuxolimab. The receptors were sampled from an adult with an advanced solid tumor such as melanoma, head and neck, liver or kidney cancer. The CDR3 runs from the conserved cysteine through the conserved F or W. Fields, in order: CDR3 length, J gene, clone size, V gene, D gene, CDR3 DNA, CDR3 protein. A D gene is named only where the DNA matches it firmly. For some rows the clone size is stated as once, few or many, or as a class when expanded; others skip it.

11 | TRBJ1-2 | - | TRBV30 | - | TGTGCCTGGGCCGCCAGAGGCGGCTACACCTTC | CAWAARGGYTF
14 | TRBJ1-2 | - | TRBV27 | - | TGTGCCAGCAGTTTAGGATATGGGGGCTATGGCTACACCTTC | CASSLGYGGYGYTF
22 | TRBJ2-6 | - | TRBV19 | TRBD2 | TGTGCCAGTAGTATTCTGGGATCCGGGACTAGCGGGGGGGACTCTGGGGCCAACGTCCTGACTTTC | CASSILGSGTSGGDSGANVLTF
15 | TRBJ1-6 | - | TRBV10-3 | TRBD1 | TGTGCCATCAGGACAGGGGAGGGGGGGAGTTCACCCCTCCACTTT | CAIRTGEGGSSPLHF
14 | TRBJ2-1 | - | TRBV5-1 | TRBD1 | TGCGCCAGCAGCATAATACAGGGGGCCGATGAGCAGTTCTTC | CASSIIQGADEQFF
14 | TRBJ1-5 | few | TRBV6-5 | TRBD1 | TGTGCCAGCTCCCCCGGACAGGGTAATCAGCCCCAGCATTTT | CASSPGQGNQPQHF
13 | TRBJ1-4 | - | TRBV18 | - | TGTGCCAGCTCACCACGTACTAATGAAAAACTGTTTTTT | CASSPRTNEKLFF
18 | TRBJ2-2 | - | TRBV7-2 | TRBD2 | TGTGCCAGCAGCTCCCACCCGGCGGGGGGGCCGAGAACCGGGGAGCTGTTTTTT | CASSSHPAGGPRTGELFF
14 | TRBJ2-2 | - | TRBV2 | - | TGTGCCAGCAGAGCCGGGACCCAAACCGGGGAGCTGTTTTTT | CASRAGTQTGELFF
18 | TRBJ2-5 | - | TRBV29-1 | TRBD2 | TGCAGCGTCCAACCGTGGACTAGCGGGGGGGGTCGTTTGGAGACCCAGTACTTC | CSVQPWTSGGGRLETQYF
15 | TRBJ2-1 | - | TRBV6-5 | - | TGTGCCAGCAGTTCCATCGGGGTAGCCAACAATGAGCAGTTCTTC | CASSSIGVANNEQFF
12 | TRBJ1-4 | - | TRBV30 | - | TGTGCCTTAGAGGTCGCTAATGAAAAACTGTTTTTT | CALEVANEKLFF
16 | TRBJ2-5 | - | TRBV6-5 | - | TGTGCCAGCAGTTACTCGGGAATGCAGGGAAAGGAGACCCAGTACTTC | CASSYSGMQGKETQYF
17 | TRBJ1-1 | - | TRBV10-2 | TRBD1 | TGCGCCAGCACTCCAGGGGACAGGATGAGCATGAACACTGAAGCTTTCTTT | CASTPGDRMSMNTEAFF
17 | TRBJ2-7 | - | TRBV7-6 | - | TGTGCCAGCAGCTCAGGGGTCGGGGCAGGGTCATTCTACGAGCAGTACTTC | CASSSGVGAGSFYEQYF
16 | TRBJ2-3 | - | TRBV11-2 | TRBD2 | TGTGCCAGCAGTTATGCCGGGACTACGAGCACAGATACGCAGTATTTT | CASSYAGTTSTDTQYF
14 | TRBJ2-7 | - | TRBV7-2 | - | TGTGCCAGCAGCTTAGGCGGGGGCCCCTCCGAGCAGTACTTC | CASSLGGGPSEQYF
13 | TRBJ1-6 | - | TRBV14 | TRBD1 | TGTGCCAGCAGCCAAGGCCTCGGACAGGCCCTCCACTTT | CASSQGLGQALHF
15 | TRBJ2-5 | - | TRBV19 | TRBD1 | TGTGCCAGTAGTATCGGGGACAGGGGCGGCGAGACCCAGTACTTC | CASSIGDRGGETQYF
12 | TRBJ2-3 | - | TRBV11-1 | TRBD1 | TGTGCCAGCAGCTTGGAAACAGGGGGCGAGTATTTT | CASSLETGGEYF
15 | TRBJ1-3 | - | TRBV4-1 | - | TGCGCCAGCAGCCAAGATTTGGTCTCTGGAAACACCATATATTTT | CASSQDLVSGNTIYF
15 | TRBJ2-5 | - | TRBV6-6 | TRBD2 | TGTGCCAGCAGTTACTCGGAGCGGGGGATGGAGACCCAGTACTTC | CASSYSERGMETQYF
13 | TRBJ1-1 | - | TRBV30 | - | TGTGCCTGGAGTCTAATCACGAACACTGAAGCTTTCTTT | CAWSLITNTEAFF
15 | TRBJ2-1 | - | TRBV27 | TRBD2 | TGTGCCAGCAGTGCAAGACTAGCGGGGAAGACGGCGCAGTTCTTC | CASSARLAGKTAQFF
13 | TRBJ2-4 | - | TRBV19 | - | TGTGCCAGTAAGAACATGGCCAAAAACATTCAGTACTTC | CASKNMAKNIQYF
15 | TRBJ2-5 | - | TRBV19 | - | TGTGCCAGTAAGAGCCTGGAGCTGATACAAGAGACCCAGTACTTC | CASKSLELIQETQYF
13 | TRBJ1-1 | once | TRBV4-1 | - | TGCGCCAGCAGACCTACAGGTGACACTGAAGCTTTCTTT | CASRPTGDTEAFF
14 | TRBJ2-7 | few | TRBV6-5 | - | TGTGCCAGCAGTTCGCGGACAGATACCTACGAGCAGTACTTC | CASSSRTDTYEQYF
15 | TRBJ1-5 | - | TRBV19 | TRBD1 | TGTGCCAGTAGCCAGGACAGGGTGTTTCGTCAGCCCCAGCATTTT | CASSQDRVFRQPQHF
15 | TRBJ2-7 | once | TRBV2 | TRBD1 | TGTGCCAGCAGTGACGTGACAGGGCGAGCCTACGAGCAGTACTTC | CASSDVTGRAYEQYF
16 | TRBJ2-3 | - | TRBV6-1 | - | TGTGCCAGCAGTGCTCGGGGACTTTCTAGCACAGATACGCAGTATTTT | CASSARGLSSTDTQYF
10 | TRBJ2-7 | - | TRBV20-1 | - | TGCAGTGCTGGAAACTACGAGCAGTACTTC | CSAGNYEQYF
15 | TRBJ2-3 | - | TRBV19 | - | TGTGCCAGTAGTGACCCCACGACTACCGCAGATACGCAGTATTTT | CASSDPTTTADTQYF
15 | TRBJ2-5 | - | TRBV2 | - | TGTGCCAGCAGCAGGGAGGAAGGGATACAAGAGACCCAGTACTTC | CASSREEGIQETQYF
11 | TRBJ2-1 | - | TRBV5-6 | - | TGTGCCAGCACCTTAAACAATGAGCAGTTCTTC | CASTLNNEQFF
16 | TRBJ1-5 | - | TRBV19 | - | TGTGCCAGTAGTATAACATCCAGGCTTGGCAATCAGCCCCAGCATTTT | CASSITSRLGNQPQHF
15 | TRBJ1-2 | - | TRBV4-2 | - | TGTGCCAGCAGCCAGGCCCCCGGGGCCCAATATGGCTACACCTTC | CASSQAPGAQYGYTF
17 | TRBJ1-2 | - | TRBV7-8 | - | TGTGCCAGCAGCTTAGAGCAGAAAGGGGATAGGAACTATGGCTACACCTTC | CASSLEQKGDRNYGYTF
14 | TRBJ2-6 | - | TRBV11-2 | TRBD1 | TGTGCCAGCAGCCCGGGACAGGGACGTGCTGAAACGGCTTTC | CASSPGQGRAETAF
16 | TRBJ1-5 | - | TRBV4-3 | - | TGCGCCAGCAGCCAAGATAGAATTGGGGGCGGTCAGCCCCAGCATTTT | CASSQDRIGGGQPQHF
13 | TRBJ1-5 | - | TRBV7-2 | - | TGTGCCAGCAGCCCCCAGCAGCTTGGGCCCCAGCATTTT | CASSPQQLGPQHF
20 | TRBJ2-2 | - | TRBV5-8 | - | TGTGCCAGCAGCTTGGATAGACTGAGTTACCTAACCCCGTACACCGGGGAGCTGTTTTTT | CASSLDRLSYLTPYTGELFF
14 | TRBJ1-2 | - | TRBV9 | - | TGTGCCAGCAGCGTAGGTGAGGCCTCCTATGGCTACACCTTC | CASSVGEASYGYTF
15 | TRBJ1-1 | - | TRBV5-1 | TRBD1 | TGCGCCAGCAGCTTGACCAGGGGGCGGGTCACTGAAGCTTTCTTT | CASSLTRGRVTEAFF
16 | TRBJ2-5 | once | TRBV18 | - | TGTGCCAGCTCACCAGCAGACAGACCACCGTCGGAGACCCAGTACTTC | CASSPADRPPSETQYF
11 | TRBJ1-1 | - | TRBV20-1 | - | TGCAGTGCTCCTTCGAACACTGAAGCTTTCTTT | CSAPSNTEAFF
13 | TRBJ1-3 | - | TRBV7-2 | - | TGTGCCAGCAGCTCCGGGGGAGGAAACACCATATATTTT | CASSSGGGNTIYF
11 | TRBJ2-7 | - | TRBV7-2 | - | TGTGCCAGCAGCATCCTCGGGCTTCAGTACTTC | CASSILGLQYF
14 | TRBJ1-2 | - | TRBV5-5 | - | TGTGCCAGCAGCTTGGGTCAGACTCTCTATGGCTACACCTTC | CASSLGQTLYGYTF
15 | TRBJ1-1 | - | TRBV18 | - | TGTGCCAGCTCACGTGACAGCGCTCGGAACACTGAAGCTTTCTTT | CASSRDSARNTEAFF
12 | TRBJ2-5 | few | TRBV7-2 | - | TGTGCCAGCAGTACGGGGAGTGGGACCCAGTACTTC | CASSTGSGTQYF
14 | TRBJ2-7 | once | TRBV18 | - | TGTGCCAGCTCACCAACCGACCGATCCTACGAGCAGTACTTC | CASSPTDRSYEQYF
15 | TRBJ2-6 | - | TRBV28 | - | TGTGCCAGCGGGGCCGGCTCCTCTGGGGCCAACGTCCTGACTTTC | CASGAGSSGANVLTF
13 | TRBJ2-5 | - | TRBV2 | TRBD1 | TGTGCCAGCAGCCGGGACAGCCAAGAGACCCAGTACTTC | CASSRDSQETQYF
14 | TRBJ1-4 | - | TRBV18 | TRBD1 | TGTGCCAGCTCACCGGACAGGTGGTATGAAAAACTGTTTTTT | CASSPDRWYEKLFF
14 | TRBJ2-3 | - | TRBV11-2 | - | TGTGCCAGCAGCAGGGCCTTCTCGGGGGATACGCAGTATTTT | CASSRAFSGDTQYF
16 | TRBJ1-2 | few | TRBV4-2 | TRBD1 | TGTGCCAGCAGCCAAGATCAGGACAGGCTCAACTATGGCTACACCTTC | CASSQDQDRLNYGYTF